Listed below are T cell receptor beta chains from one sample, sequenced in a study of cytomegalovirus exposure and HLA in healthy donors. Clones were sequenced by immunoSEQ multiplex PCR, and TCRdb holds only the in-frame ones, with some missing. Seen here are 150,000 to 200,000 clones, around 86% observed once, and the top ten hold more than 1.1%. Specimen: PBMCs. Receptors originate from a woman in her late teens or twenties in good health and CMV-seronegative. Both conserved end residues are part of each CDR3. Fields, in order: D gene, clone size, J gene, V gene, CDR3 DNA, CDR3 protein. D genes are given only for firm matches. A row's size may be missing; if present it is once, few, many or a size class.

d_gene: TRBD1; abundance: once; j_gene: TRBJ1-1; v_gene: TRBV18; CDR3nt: TGTGCCAGCTCACCACCGAGGACAGGGGCCCTGAACACTGAAGCTTTCTTT; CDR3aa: CASSPPRTGALNTEAFF
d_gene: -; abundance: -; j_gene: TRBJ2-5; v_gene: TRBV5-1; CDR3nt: TGCGCCAGCGGGTTGACGGCGGGGAGTCGCGAGACCCAGTACTTC; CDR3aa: CASGLTAGSRETQYF
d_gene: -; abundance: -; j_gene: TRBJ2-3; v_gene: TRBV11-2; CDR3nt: TGTGCCAGCAGCAGTAGGTGGGGGGGCGAAACAGATACGCAGTATTTT; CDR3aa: CASSSRWGGETDTQYF
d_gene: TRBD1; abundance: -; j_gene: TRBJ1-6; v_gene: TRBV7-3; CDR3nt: TGTGCCAGCAGCTCCCGACAGGGGAAGAATTCACCCCTCCACTTT; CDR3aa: CASSSRQGKNSPLHF
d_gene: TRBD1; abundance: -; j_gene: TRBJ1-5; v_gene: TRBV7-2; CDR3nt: TGTGCCAGCGGGTCGAACAGGGGACCTTATAGCAATCAGCCCCAGCATTTT; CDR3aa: CASGSNRGPYSNQPQHF
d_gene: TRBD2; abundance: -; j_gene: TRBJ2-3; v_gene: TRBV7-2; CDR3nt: TGTGCCAGCAGTCGAGTGCGGGGGGGCCGAAATACGCAGTATTTT; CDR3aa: CASSRVRGGRNTQYF
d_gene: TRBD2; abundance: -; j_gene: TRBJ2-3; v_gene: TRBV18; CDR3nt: TGTGCCAGCTCACCGAGACTAGCGGGAAAGACGACAGATACGCAGTATTTT; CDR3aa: CASSPRLAGKTTDTQYF
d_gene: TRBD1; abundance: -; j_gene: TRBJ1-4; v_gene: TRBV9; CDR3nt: TGTGCCAGCAGCGAGGGACAGCCTAATGAAAAACTGTTTTTT; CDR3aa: CASSEGQPNEKLFF
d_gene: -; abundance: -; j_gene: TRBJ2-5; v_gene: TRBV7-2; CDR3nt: TGTGCCAGCAGCTTACTAGCGCGCCAAGAGACCCAGTACTTC; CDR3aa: CASSLLARQETQYF
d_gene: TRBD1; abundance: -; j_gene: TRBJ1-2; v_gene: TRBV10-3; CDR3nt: TGTGCCATCAGCCCGGACAGGTCCTCCTATGGCTACACCTTC; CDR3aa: CAISPDRSSYGYTF
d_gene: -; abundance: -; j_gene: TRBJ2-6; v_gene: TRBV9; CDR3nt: TGTGCCAGCAGCGTAGGGACATCTGGGGCCAACGTCCTGACTTTC; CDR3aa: CASSVGTSGANVLTF
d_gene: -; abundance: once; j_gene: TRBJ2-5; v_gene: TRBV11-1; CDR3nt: TGTGCCAGCAGCCCCGGACAGTTCCAAGAGACCCAGTACTTC; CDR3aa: CASSPGQFQETQYF
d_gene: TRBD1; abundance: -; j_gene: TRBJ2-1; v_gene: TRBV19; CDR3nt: TGTGCCAGTAGTACCCGGGACAGGGGGAACGATGAGCAGTTCTTC; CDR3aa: CASSTRDRGNDEQFF
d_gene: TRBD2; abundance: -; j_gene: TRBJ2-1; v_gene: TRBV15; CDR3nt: TGTGCCTCAAAACGCGGGCTAGCGGGCAGCTCCTACAATGAGCAGTTCTTC; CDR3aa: CASKRGLAGSSYNEQFF
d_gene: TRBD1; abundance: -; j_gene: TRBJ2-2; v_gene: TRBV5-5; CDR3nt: TGTGCCAGCAGCTTACAGGGGGCGAAGGTTACCGGGGAGCTGTTTTTT; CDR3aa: CASSLQGAKVTGELFF
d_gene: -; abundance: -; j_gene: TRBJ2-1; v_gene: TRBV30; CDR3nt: TGTGCCTGGAGTGTAGGACAGCCTTCCTACAATGAGCAGTTCTTC; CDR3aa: CAWSVGQPSYNEQFF
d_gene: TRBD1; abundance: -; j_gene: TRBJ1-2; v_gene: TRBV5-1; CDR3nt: TGCGCCAGCAGCTTAACGCCAGGACAGGAATACTATGGCTACACCTTC; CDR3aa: CASSLTPGQEYYGYTF
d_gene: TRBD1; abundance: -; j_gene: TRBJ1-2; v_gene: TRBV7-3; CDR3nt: TGTGCCAGCAGTGGAGAGGGGGCATATGGCTACACCTTC; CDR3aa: CASSGEGAYGYTF
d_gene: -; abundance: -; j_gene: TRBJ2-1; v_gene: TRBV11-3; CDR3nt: TGTGCCAGCAGCTTAGTCCCGAGGAATGAGCAGTTCTTC; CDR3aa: CASSLVPRNEQFF
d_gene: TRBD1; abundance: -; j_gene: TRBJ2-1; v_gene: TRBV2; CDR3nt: TGTGCCAGCAGTAACAGGGGGTCCCTTAGCAATGAGCAGTTCTTC; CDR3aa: CASSNRGSLSNEQFF